This is a list of T cell receptor beta chains from one sample in a study of blood T cell repertoires in COVID-19. Sequencing used immunoSEQ multiplex PCR; TCRdb keeps in-frame clones, though not all of them. The sample records 290,000 or so clones, roughly four fifths being singletons. Sequenced material: PBMCs or T cells enriched from blood (not recorded which). These receptors all come from a man between 35 and 55 years old who had been exposed to COVID-19. Each CDR3 is given with its conserved first and last residue. D genes are given only for firm matches. The size entry is marked missing in some rows and otherwise reads once, few, many or a size class.

d_gene: NA
abundance: NA
j_gene: TRBJ1-1
v_gene: TRBV3-1/TRBV3-2
CDR3aa: CASSDRTGNTEAFF
CDR3nt: TGTGCCAGCAGCGACCGTACAGGGAACACTGAAGCTTTCTTT

d_gene: TRBD2
abundance: NA
j_gene: TRBJ2-1
v_gene: TRBV7-8
CDR3aa: CASRSSGIGEQFF
CDR3nt: TGTGCCAGCAGATCCAGCGGGATCGGTGAGCAGTTCTTC

d_gene: NA
abundance: NA
j_gene: TRBJ1-2
v_gene: TRBV2
CDR3aa: CATSGDYGYTF
CDR3nt: TGTGCCACCTCAGGTGACTATGGCTACACCTTC

d_gene: NA
abundance: many
j_gene: TRBJ2-1
v_gene: TRBV9
CDR3aa: CASSVSGHPDNEQFF
CDR3nt: TGTGCCAGCAGCGTTTCGGGACACCCCGACAATGAGCAGTTCTTC

d_gene: TRBD1
abundance: NA
j_gene: TRBJ2-5
v_gene: TRBV13
CDR3aa: CASSLGDRDEETQYF
CDR3nt: TGTGCCAGCAGCTTAGGGGACAGGGACGAAGAGACCCAGTACTTC

d_gene: NA
abundance: NA
j_gene: TRBJ1-1
v_gene: TRBV21-1
CDR3aa: CASSGWSGTEAFF
CDR3nt: TGTGCCAGCAGCGGTTGGAGTGGCACTGAAGCTTTCTTT

d_gene: NA
abundance: NA
j_gene: TRBJ1-5
v_gene: TRBV19
CDR3aa: CASGGGFQPQHF
CDR3nt: TGTGCCAGTGGGGGGGGCTTCCAGCCCCAGCATTTT

d_gene: TRBD2
abundance: NA
j_gene: TRBJ2-1
v_gene: TRBV6-5
CDR3aa: CASSPLAGGENEQFF
CDR3nt: TGTGCCAGCAGCCCACTAGCGGGAGGGGAAAATGAGCAGTTCTTC

d_gene: NA
abundance: few
j_gene: TRBJ1-1
v_gene: TRBV5-5
CDR3aa: CASSFQGGTEAFF
CDR3nt: TGTGCCAGCAGCTTCCAGGGAGGCACTGAAGCTTTCTTT

d_gene: NA
abundance: NA
j_gene: TRBJ1-3
v_gene: TRBV2
CDR3aa: CASSVDAGRVAGNTIYF
CDR3nt: TGTGCCAGCAGTGTCGATGCAGGTAGAGTTGCTGGAAACACCATATATTTT

d_gene: NA
abundance: NA
j_gene: TRBJ1-1
v_gene: TRBV6-5
CDR3aa: CASSSQRRDTEAFF
CDR3nt: TGTGCCAGCAGTTCCCAGCGGAGGGACACTGAAGCTTTCTTT

d_gene: NA
abundance: NA
j_gene: TRBJ1-1
v_gene: TRBV7-9
CDR3aa: CASESNRLREAFF
CDR3nt: TGTGCCAGCGAATCGAACCGACTTCGTGAAGCTTTCTTT

d_gene: TRBD2
abundance: NA
j_gene: TRBJ2-1
v_gene: TRBV29-1
CDR3aa: CSVVSSGTNEQFF
CDR3nt: TGCAGCGTTGTGAGTAGCGGGACAAATGAGCAGTTCTTC

d_gene: TRBD2
abundance: NA
j_gene: TRBJ2-3
v_gene: TRBV3-1/TRBV3-2
CDR3aa: CASSTRQRSTGTSGIDTQYF
CDR3nt: TGTGCCAGCAGCACCCGACAGCGATCCACCGGGACTAGCGGGATAGATACGCAGTATTTT

d_gene: NA
abundance: NA
j_gene: TRBJ2-2
v_gene: TRBV3-1/TRBV3-2
CDR3aa: CASSQSGAGELFF
CDR3nt: TGTGCCAGCAGCCAATCCGGGGCCGGGGAGCTGTTTTTT

d_gene: NA
abundance: NA
j_gene: TRBJ2-7
v_gene: TRBV6-1
CDR3aa: CASSEGGVGYEQYF
CDR3nt: TGTGCCAGCAGTGAAGGGGGGGTCGGCTACGAGCAGTACTTC

d_gene: TRBD2
abundance: once
j_gene: TRBJ2-1
v_gene: TRBV9
CDR3aa: CASTPASGRIREQFF
CDR3nt: TGTGCCAGTACTCCGGCGAGCGGGAGGATTCGGGAGCAGTTCTTC

d_gene: TRBD1
abundance: NA
j_gene: TRBJ2-5
v_gene: TRBV11-1
CDR3aa: CASSFRTGGGETQYF
CDR3nt: TGTGCCAGCAGCTTCCGGACAGGGGGGGGAGAGACCCAGTACTTC

d_gene: NA
abundance: NA
j_gene: TRBJ2-5
v_gene: TRBV7-3
CDR3aa: CASSPRRGQTQYF
CDR3nt: TGTGCCAGCAGCCCCCGGAGGGGCCAGACCCAGTACTTC

d_gene: NA
abundance: NA
j_gene: TRBJ2-1
v_gene: TRBV7-9
CDR3aa: CASSLGAVASQLRGQFF
CDR3nt: TGTGCCAGCAGCTTAGGAGCGGTGGCTAGTCAGCTGCGGGGGCAGTTCTTC

d_gene: NA
abundance: NA
j_gene: TRBJ2-3
v_gene: TRBV3-1/TRBV3-2
CDR3aa: CASSQDPVRRDTQYF
CDR3nt: TGTGCCAGCAGCCAAGATCCCGTACGGCGGGATACGCAGTATTTT

d_gene: TRBD1
abundance: NA
j_gene: TRBJ1-6
v_gene: TRBV6-5
CDR3aa: CASSYSNYRGNSPLHF
CDR3nt: TGTGCCAGCAGTTACTCGAATTACAGGGGGAATTCACCCCTCCACTTT

d_gene: NA
abundance: NA
j_gene: TRBJ2-7
v_gene: TRBV7-2
CDR3aa: CASSLGLGSYEQYF
CDR3nt: TGTGCCAGCAGCTTAGGACTTGGGTCCTACGAGCAGTACTTC

d_gene: NA
abundance: once
j_gene: TRBJ1-2
v_gene: TRBV6-1
CDR3aa: CASSLDYGYTF
CDR3nt: TGTGCCAGCAGCCTAGACTATGGCTACACCTTC

d_gene: TRBD1
abundance: once
j_gene: TRBJ2-5
v_gene: TRBV19
CDR3aa: CASSSHRDSRFNYRYF
CDR3nt: TGTGCCAGTAGTTCTCACCGGGACAGTAGGTTTAATTATCGGTACTTC

d_gene: TRBD1
abundance: NA
j_gene: TRBJ1-5
v_gene: TRBV30
CDR3aa: CAWSRDRGLFPMGPQHF
CDR3nt: TGTGCCTGGAGCAGGGACAGGGGGCTTTTTCCGATGGGTCCCCAGCATTTT

d_gene: TRBD2
abundance: few
j_gene: TRBJ2-3
v_gene: TRBV2
CDR3aa: CASSPPWFSGTRTDTQYF
CDR3nt: TGTGCCAGCAGCCCCCCTTGGTTCAGCGGGACCCGCACAGATACGCAGTATTTT

d_gene: NA
abundance: NA
j_gene: TRBJ2-7
v_gene: TRBV6-1
CDR3aa: CASSEVIPGWRGEQYF
CDR3nt: TGTGCCAGCAGTGAAGTCATTCCGGGATGGAGAGGGGAGCAGTACTTC

d_gene: NA
abundance: NA
j_gene: TRBJ2-7
v_gene: TRBV11-2
CDR3aa: CASSLPDGTYEQYF
CDR3nt: TGTGCCAGCAGCTTACCCGACGGGACCTACGAGCAGTACTTC

d_gene: NA
abundance: NA
j_gene: TRBJ1-2
v_gene: TRBV29-1
CDR3aa: CSVQDLGGYGYTF
CDR3nt: TGCAGCGTCCAAGACCTAGGAGGGTATGGCTACACCTTC

d_gene: TRBD1
abundance: NA
j_gene: TRBJ1-1
v_gene: TRBV9
CDR3aa: CASSARQGVTEAFF
CDR3nt: TGTGCCAGCAGCGCCCGACAGGGGGTGACTGAAGCTTTCTTT

d_gene: TRBD1
abundance: NA
j_gene: TRBJ1-3
v_gene: TRBV9
CDR3aa: CASSVGGQAGNTIYF
CDR3nt: TGTGCCAGCAGCGTGGGCGGACAGGCTGGAAACACCATATATTTT

d_gene: TRBD1
abundance: NA
j_gene: TRBJ2-7
v_gene: TRBV5-6
CDR3aa: CASTYLTGGYEQYF
CDR3nt: TGTGCCAGCACCTACCTCACAGGGGGCTACGAGCAGTACTTC

d_gene: TRBD2
abundance: NA
j_gene: TRBJ2-5
v_gene: TRBV28
CDR3aa: CASSFAGGGQTQYF
CDR3nt: TGTGCCAGCAGTTTTGCGGGAGGAGGGCAGACCCAGTACTTC

d_gene: NA
abundance: NA
j_gene: TRBJ2-1
v_gene: TRBV9
CDR3aa: CASSVASSPYNEQFF
CDR3nt: TGTGCCAGCAGCGTAGCTTCTTCCCCGTACAATGAGCAGTTCTTC

d_gene: NA
abundance: NA
j_gene: TRBJ1-1
v_gene: TRBV7-8
CDR3aa: CASRSQWWRGPHTEAFF
CDR3nt: TGTGCCAGCAGGTCTCAATGGTGGAGGGGCCCTCACACTGAAGCTTTCTTT

d_gene: TRBD2
abundance: NA
j_gene: TRBJ2-1
v_gene: TRBV30
CDR3aa: CAWGGRRLAALVGQFF
CDR3nt: TGTGCCTGGGGGGGTAGGAGACTAGCGGCACTAGTGGGGCAGTTCTTC

d_gene: TRBD2
abundance: NA
j_gene: TRBJ2-3
v_gene: TRBV4-2
CDR3aa: CASSQERAAGAGTDTQYF
CDR3nt: TGTGCCAGCAGCCAAGAGCGAGCAGCGGGAGCGGGGACAGATACGCAGTATTTT

d_gene: TRBD1
abundance: NA
j_gene: TRBJ2-7
v_gene: TRBV19
CDR3aa: CASSRDREYEQYF
CDR3nt: TGTGCCAGTAGCCGGGACAGAGAATACGAGCAGTACTTC

d_gene: TRBD2
abundance: NA
j_gene: TRBJ2-2
v_gene: TRBV11-2
CDR3aa: CASSLSGRVAGELFF
CDR3nt: TGTGCCAGCAGCCTTAGCGGGAGAGTAGCCGGGGAGCTGTTTTTT

d_gene: NA
abundance: NA
j_gene: TRBJ2-7
v_gene: TRBV7-8
CDR3aa: CASSFPRARSEQYF
CDR3nt: TGTGCCAGCAGCTTTCCCAGGGCTCGATCCGAGCAGTACTTC

d_gene: NA
abundance: few
j_gene: TRBJ1-1
v_gene: TRBV15
CDR3aa: CATKVEMNTEAFF
CDR3nt: TGTGCCACCAAAGTGGAGATGAACACTGAAGCTTTCTTT

d_gene: TRBD2
abundance: NA
j_gene: TRBJ2-7
v_gene: TRBV10-3
CDR3aa: CAIQPGGSYEQYF
CDR3nt: TGTGCCATCCAACCGGGAGGGTCCTACGAGCAGTACTTC

d_gene: TRBD2
abundance: NA
j_gene: TRBJ2-5
v_gene: TRBV2
CDR3aa: CASRGTSGGTVTQYF
CDR3nt: TGTGCCAGCAGAGGAACTAGCGGGGGAACGGTGACCCAGTACTTC